One and the same sample provided the 7 T cell receptor beta chains below, sequenced in a study of lymphopenia after photon versus proton radiotherapy. Repertoires were generated with immunoSEQ multiplex PCR, while TCRdb's copy carries only in-frame clones and drops some. The table lists over 30,000 clones, approximately 80% of them singletons. This specimen was peripheral blood, taken from a patient treated with proton-based radiotherapy. The origin of the receptors is a woman in her 70s with pancreatic cancer.

The chain combines TRBV4-3 with TRBJ2-1; D is unclear. CDR1 is LGHNA, CDR2 YSLEER, per germline. V was clipped by 0 bases and J by 3 bases, with 12 bases between them. This CDR3 is 16 amino acids long. The CDR3 coding sequence is TGCGCCAGCAGCCAAGATCTGGTCGCCCACTACAATGAGCAGTTCTTC. Its protein product is CASSQDLVAHYNEQFF.

V is TRBV5-5 and J is TRBJ2-1; no clear D. Germline CDR1 and CDR2: SGHKS and YYEKEE (reference sequence). This CDR3 comprises 13 residues. V lost 0 bases to trimming and J lost 4 bases, with 5 bases between them. DNA for the CDR3: TGTGCCAGCAGCTTGGGCCTTTACAATGAGCAGTTCTTC. Translated, it gives CASSLGLYNEQFF. Based on the CDR3 plus reference TRBV5-5 and TRBJ2-1, the full variable domain is DAGVTQSPTHLIKTRGQQVTLRCSPISGHKSVSWYQQVLGQGPQFIFQYYEKEERGRGNFPDRFSARQFPNYSSELNVNALLLGDSALYLCASSLGLYNEQFFGPGTRLTVL.

This chain uses TRBV11-3 with TRBJ2-1, with D tentatively TRBD1 or TRBD2 (5 bases each). V was pared by 5 bases and J by 0 bases, with 20 bases between. CDR3 length: 18 residues. From germline, CDR1 is SGHNT and CDR2 YENEEA. CDR3 sequence reads: CASSPEGRDLSSYNEQFF. For the CDR3, the DNA is TGTGCCAGCAGCCCCGAGGGGCGCGACCTCAGCTCCTACAATGAGCAGTTCTTC. Combining the CDR3 with reference TRBV11-3 and TRBJ2-1 gives the whole variable domain EAGVVQSPRYKIIEKKQPVAFWCNPISGHNTLYWYLQNLGQGPELLIRYENEEAVDDSQLPKDRFSAERLKGVDSTLKIQPAELGDSAVYLCASSPEGRDLSSYNEQFFGPGTRLTVL.

This clone was found once. The chain joins TRBV7-2 to TRBJ2-5; D is ambiguous. CDR1 is SGHTA, CDR2 FQGNSA, per germline. This CDR3 region has 14 residues. Trimming shortened V by 1 base and J by 4 bases, and 10 bases separated the two germline ends. CDR3 residues: CASSLERSLETQYF. In DNA form, the CDR3 reads TGTGCCAGCAGCTTAGAGAGGTCCCTAGAGACCCAGTACTTC. Based on the CDR3 plus reference TRBV7-2 and TRBJ2-5, the full variable domain is GAGVSQSPSNKVTEKGKDVELRCDPISGHTALYWYRQSLGQGLEFLIYFQGNSAPDKSGLPSDRFSAERTGGSVSTLTIQRTQQEDSAVYLCASSLERSLETQYFGPGTRLLVL.

This clone was observed a single time. The chain joins TRBV7-3 to TRBJ2-5, with 11 bases lining up with TRBD2. CDR3 size: 16 residues. The V segment lost 2 bases and the J segment 4 bases; nucleotides outside the gene matches: 6. Per germline, CDR1 SGHTA and CDR2 FQGTGA. Here the CDR3 reads CASSLGTSGSGETQYF. CDR3 DNA sequence: TGTGCCAGCAGCTTAGGTACTAGCGGGAGCGGAGAGACCCAGTACTTC.

The chain combines TRBV11-1 with TRBJ1-6; the D is unclear. The germline gives CDR1 SGHAT, CDR2 FQDESV (reference sequence). Trimming removed 5 bases at V and 10 bases at J, with 18 bases between. The CDR3 extends over 15 amino acids. The CDR3 sequence: CASSPFGRQRSPLHF. Written as DNA, the CDR3 is TGTGCCAGCAGCCCGTTTGGCAGGCAGCGGTCACCCCTCCACTTT.

The gene calls are TRBV19 and TRBJ2-6; D perhaps matches TRBD2 (5 bases). Trimming took 9 bases from V and 4 from J, leaving 16 bases between them. This CDR3 region has 15 residues. Germline values: CDR1 LNHDA, CDR2 SQIVND (reference sequence). CDR3 nucleotide sequence: TGTGCCAGCCGGCGGGCAACACTAGGGGCCAACGTCCTGACTTTC. Protein product: CASRRATLGANVLTF.